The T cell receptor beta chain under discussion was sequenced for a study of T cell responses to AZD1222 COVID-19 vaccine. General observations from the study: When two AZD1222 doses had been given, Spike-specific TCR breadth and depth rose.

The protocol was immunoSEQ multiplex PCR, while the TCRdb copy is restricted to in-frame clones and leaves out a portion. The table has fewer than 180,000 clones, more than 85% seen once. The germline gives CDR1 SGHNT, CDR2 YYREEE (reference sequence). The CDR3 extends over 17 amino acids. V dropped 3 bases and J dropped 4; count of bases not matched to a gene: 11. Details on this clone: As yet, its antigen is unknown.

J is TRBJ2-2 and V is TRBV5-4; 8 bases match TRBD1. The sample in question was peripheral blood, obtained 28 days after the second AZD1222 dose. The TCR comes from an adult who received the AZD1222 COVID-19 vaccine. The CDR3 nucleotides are TGTGCCAGCAGCTCCCCATCTCAGGGGGCGGGCACCGGGGAGCTGTTTTTT. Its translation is CASSSPSQGAGTGELFF.